The entry that follows covers one TCR beta chain sequence. Which antigen it targets is not known. The sample holds no much larger clone one base away, and base qualities are not on file. This sample is part of a study of siplizumab effects on memory and regulatory T cells (dated by TCRdb to the late 2010s). Regarding the study in general: The effect of the anti-CD2 antibody siplizumab on alloreactive T-cell subsets was examined in allogeneic mixed lymphocyte reactions constructed from human PBMCs.

The research as a whole found: The cumulative frequency of alloreactive sequences that could be traced back to unstimulated CD4+ memory T cells was significantly reduced by siplizumab. Among mappable alloreactive CD4+ clones, the Treg-derived fraction averaged around 70% with siplizumab versus roughly 25% in control reactions. For roughly 80-95% of proliferating CD4+ or CD8+ clones, no naive or memory phenotype could be assigned. Because sequences below about 10^-5 frequency were poorly captured, only a minor fraction of alloreactive clones could be mapped to unstimulated subsets. Unstimulated naive T cells appeared to be more diverse than memory T cells, and naive cells seemed to make a substantial contribution to the alloresponse. The suppressive function of proliferating Tregs from siplizumab cultures was not functionally confirmed.

The method behind the library was the immunoSEQ multiplex PCR assay. Each sample had some 94,000 TCR templates assayed by the deep sequencing platform. Genomic DNA extracted from sorted T cells was the material used for TCRbeta CDR3 sequencing. In the original analysis: The R programming language was used for clonal analysis of TCRbeta CDR3 data. Alloreactive CD4+ and CD8+ clones were defined by comparing unstimulated samples with post-reaction CFSE-low samples. Regulatory or non-regulatory origin of alloreactive CD4+ clones was assigned by matching sequences to the sorted unstimulated Treg and non-Treg repertoires. Sourced from immuneACCESS, this table was stored by TCRdb with only in-frame sequences that have V and J called. A share of the clones is absent; for the studies checked, an unresolved V gene accounts for under half, and the remainder has no known explanation. D and trimming come from the DNA, and the V and J calls and clone size come from that table. This sample comprises about 63,000 clones, roughly 85% of them detected only once. Approximately 3.8% of the sample comes from the top ten.

The V end gives up 4 bases and the J end 4 bases, leaving 4 bases in the junction not matched to a gene. As encoded in the germline V gene (reference sequence), CDR1 is LNHNV while CDR2 is YYDKDF. Measured from the cysteine to the phenylalanine, the CDR3 is 15 residues long. The retained sequence is limited to the CDR3, 45 bases, with the frame set at the first base. Additional sequencing covered unstimulated subsets from a few donor pairs, namely CD8+ effector memory, CD4+ naive, CD8+ TEMRA, CD4+ memory and CD8+ naive. Sorted unstimulated T cells, along with proliferating T cells recovered from mixed lymphocyte reactions, underwent TCRbeta CDR3 sequencing. Fresh whole blood from nine to ten HLA-typed healthy donors was used as the source from which PBMCs were isolated.

The material sequenced was memory CD4+ T cells sorted from blood. The cell subset or site label corresponds to: unstimulated CD4+ memory T cells. The rearranged chain carries TRBV15 and TRBJ2-2; TRBD2 aligns with 9 central bases. The source is a human donor in good health. The bases are TGTGCCACCAGCAAGGTGACTAGCGGCACCGGGGAGCTGTTTTTT. Its product reads: CATSKVTSGTGELFF.